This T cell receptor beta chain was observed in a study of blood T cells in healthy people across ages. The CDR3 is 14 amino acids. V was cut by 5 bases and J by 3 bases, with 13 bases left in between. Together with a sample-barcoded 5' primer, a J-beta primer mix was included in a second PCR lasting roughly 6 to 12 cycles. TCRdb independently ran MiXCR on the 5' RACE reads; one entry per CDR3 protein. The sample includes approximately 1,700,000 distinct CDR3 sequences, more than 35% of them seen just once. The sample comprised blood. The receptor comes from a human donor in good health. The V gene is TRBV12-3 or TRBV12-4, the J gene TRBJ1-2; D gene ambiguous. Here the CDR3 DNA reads TGTGCCAGCAGTCCTCTAACCGCTGACTATGGCTACACCTTC. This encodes CASSPLTADYGYTF.